These T cell receptor beta chains were read from a single sample in a study of T cell changes during pregnancy in multiple sclerosis. The data were produced by immunoSEQ multiplex PCR, yet TCRdb's version contains in-frame clones alone and is incomplete. Counted here are about 93,000 clones, approximately 92% occurring once; the ten biggest clones make up about 2%. Sequenced material: peripheral blood, taken after pregnancy. The receptor source for this set is a female donor with multiple sclerosis, enrolled in a pregnancy study. Both conserved end residues are part of each CDR3. A D gene is named only where the DNA matches it firmly. Only part of the rows carry a size: once, few, many, or a class if the clone is expanded.

TRBV6-4	TRBD1	TRBJ1-2	NA	CASSPGQINYGYTF	TGTGCCAGCAGTCCGGGACAGATTAACTATGGCTATACCTTC
TRBV5-5	NA	TRBJ1-1	NA	CASKVQGDSTEAFF	TGTGCCAGCAAGGTCCAGGGTGATTCCACTGAAGCTTTCTTT
TRBV6-1	TRBD2	TRBJ2-7	NA	CASGGVAGETWEQYF	TGTGCCAGCGGGGGAGTAGCGGGAGAAACTTGGGAGCAGTACTTC
TRBV29-1	TRBD1	TRBJ2-1	NA	CSVNRGLSYNEQFF	TGCAGCGTAAACAGGGGCCTCTCCTACAATGAGCAGTTCTTC
TRBV5-1	NA	TRBJ2-3	NA	CASSEPTYSTDTQYF	TGCGCCAGCTCCGAGCCAACTTATAGCACAGATACGCAGTATTTT
TRBV11-2	NA	TRBJ2-6	NA	CASSFPTGLPTTGANVLTF	TGTGCCAGCAGCTTCCCTACAGGGCTTCCTACGACTGGGGCCAACGTCCTGACTTTC
TRBV7-9	TRBD1	TRBJ2-1	NA	CASSFSDRDGEQFF	TGTGCCAGCAGCTTTAGCGACAGGGATGGTGAGCAGTTCTTC
TRBV7-9	TRBD1	TRBJ1-2	NA	CASSLAATGKDYGYTF	TGTGCCAGCAGCTTAGCGGCGACAGGGAAGGACTATGGCTACACCTTC
TRBV7-9	NA	TRBJ2-3	NA	CASSVGRGTYTDTQYF	TGTGCCAGCAGCGTCGGACGGGGGACTTACACAGATACGCAGTATTTT
TRBV19	NA	TRBJ1-5	NA	CASSITEGGNQPQHF	TGTGCCAGTAGTATAACTGAGGGGGGCAATCAGCCCCAGCATTTT
TRBV7-6	NA	TRBJ2-7	NA	CASSYGGAGYEQYF	TGTGCCAGCAGTTACGGAGGGGCGGGCTACGAGCAGTACTTC
TRBV6-5	NA	TRBJ1-1	NA	CASSYSMRVGNTEAFF	TGTGCCAGCAGTTACTCGATGAGGGTCGGGAACACTGAAGCTTTCTTT
TRBV7-8	TRBD2	TRBJ2-1	NA	CASSAGTSGSNEQFF	TGTGCCAGCAGCGCCGGGACTAGCGGGAGCAATGAGCAGTTCTTC
TRBV19	NA	TRBJ2-7	NA	CASSISPTGVFYEQYF	TGTGCCAGTAGTATTTCGCCAACAGGTGTTTTCTACGAGCAGTACTTC
TRBV9	TRBD2	TRBJ2-7	NA	CASSSHGTSGAYEQYF	TGTGCCAGCAGCTCTCACGGGACTAGCGGGGCCTACGAGCAGTACTTC
TRBV30	NA	TRBJ2-5	NA	CAWRTVGWETQYF	TGTGCCTGGAGGACTGTCGGGTGGGAGACCCAGTACTTC
TRBV5-4	NA	TRBJ2-3	NA	CASSWKVAGALDTQYF	TGTGCCAGCAGCTGGAAGGTGGCGGGGGCGTTAGATACGCAGTATTTT
TRBV30	NA	TRBJ1-1	NA	CAWSTGVNTEAFF	TGTGCCTGGAGCACAGGAGTGAACACTGAAGCTTTCTTT
TRBV7-7	NA	TRBJ2-2	NA	CASSLGLGSGELFF	TGTGCCAGCAGCTTAGGGCTAGGTTCCGGGGAGCTGTTTTTT
TRBV19	NA	TRBJ1-2	NA	CASSMAPGVGYTF	TGTGCCAGTAGTATGGCCCCGGGGGTTGGCTACACCTTC
TRBV5-1	NA	TRBJ2-7	NA	CASSLDRAYEQYF	TGCGCCAGCAGCTTGGACAGGGCCTACGAGCAGTACTTC
TRBV9	NA	TRBJ2-1	NA	CASSVGSSYNEQFF	TGTGCCAGCAGCGTAGGGAGCTCCTACAATGAGCAGTTCTTC
TRBV5-3	NA	TRBJ1-3	NA	CARSLASGQSGNTIYF	TGTGCCAGAAGCTTGGCGTCGGGTCAGAGCGGAAACACCATATATTTT
TRBV7-3	NA	TRBJ2-1	once	CASSPQQGYNEQFF	TGTGCCAGCAGCCCGCAGCAGGGCTACAATGAGCAGTTCTTC
TRBV7-2	TRBD1	TRBJ2-5	NA	CASSSTGGRETQYF	TGTGCCAGCAGCTCTACAGGGGGCCGGGAGACCCAGTACTTC
TRBV18	NA	TRBJ2-1	NA	CASSTETRINEQFF	TGTGCCAGCTCAACGGAAACTAGAATCAATGAGCAGTTCTTC
TRBV30	TRBD1	TRBJ1-1	NA	CAWAGQGGQAFF	TGTGCCTGGGCCGGACAGGGGGGACAAGCTTTCTTT
TRBV19	NA	TRBJ2-6	NA	CASSGQSWANVLTF	TGTGCCAGTAGCGGACAGTCCTGGGCCAACGTCCTGACTTTC
TRBV4-2	TRBD1	TRBJ1-1	NA	CASSPGTGVMNTEAFF	TGTGCCAGCAGCCCCGGGACAGGGGTTATGAACACTGAAGCTTTCTTT
TRBV7-2	NA	TRBJ2-3	NA	CASSTDYLSTDTQYF	TGTGCCAGCAGCACGGACTACCTGAGCACAGATACGCAGTATTTT
TRBV2	TRBD2	TRBJ2-1	NA	CASTLGLAGLNEQFF	TGTGCCAGCACCTTGGGACTAGCGGGCCTCAATGAGCAGTTCTTC
TRBV6-1	NA	TRBJ1-1	once	CASSEAGRGITEAFF	TGTGCCAGCAGTGAAGCGGGGAGGGGGATCACTGAAGCTTTCTTT
TRBV5-1	TRBD1	TRBJ1-1	NA	CASRTGEATEAFF	TGCGCCAGCAGGACAGGGGAAGCCACTGAAGCTTTCTTT
TRBV7-9	NA	TRBJ1-1	NA	CASRETGWEAFF	TGTGCCAGCAGAGAAACAGGGTGGGAGGCTTTCTTT
TRBV5-6	NA	TRBJ1-2	NA	CASRGRGTSYGYTF	TGTGCCAGCAGAGGGAGGGGCACTTCCTATGGCTACACCTTC
TRBV6-1	NA	TRBJ2-3	NA	CASSGRRTDTQYF	TGTGCCAGCAGCGGGCGGAGGACAGATACGCAGTATTTT
TRBV4-3	NA	TRBJ1-5	NA	CASSQDPGQPQHF	TGCGCCAGCAGCCAAGATCCCGGTCAGCCCCAGCATTTT
TRBV19	NA	TRBJ1-1	NA	CASSTGVNTEAFF	TGTGCCAGTAGTACCGGGGTGAACACTGAAGCTTTCTTT
TRBV10-1	NA	TRBJ2-7	NA	CASILSYEQYF	TGCGCCAGCATCCTTTCCTACGAGCAGTACTTC
TRBV11-2	NA	TRBJ1-4	NA	CASSSGLQEKLFF	TGTGCCAGCAGCTCCGGGTTACAAGAAAAACTGTTTTTT
TRBV7-8	NA	TRBJ2-5	once	CASSLDPGSVAQYF	TGTGCCAGCAGCTTAGATCCGGGGTCTGTGGCCCAGTACTTC
TRBV7-2	TRBD1	TRBJ1-2	NA	CASSFETGRNGYTF	TGTGCCAGCAGCTTCGAGACAGGGAGGAATGGCTACACCTTC
TRBV7-8	TRBD2	TRBJ2-1	NA	CASSLALLLGLASNNEQFF	TGTGCCAGCAGCTTAGCGCTCCTCTTGGGACTAGCGTCGAACAATGAGCAGTTCTTC
TRBV7-2	NA	TRBJ2-5	NA	CASSLPRSTETQYF	TGTGCCAGCAGCTTACCTAGGAGCACGGAGACCCAGTACTTC
TRBV5-6	TRBD1	TRBJ1-1	NA	CASSPGTEYTEAFF	TGTGCCAGCAGCCCCGGGACAGAATACACTGAAGCTTTCTTT
TRBV6-6	NA	TRBJ1-3	NA	CASSTVRGAGNTIYF	TGTGCCAGCAGTACGGTCCGCGGTGCTGGAAACACCATATATTTT